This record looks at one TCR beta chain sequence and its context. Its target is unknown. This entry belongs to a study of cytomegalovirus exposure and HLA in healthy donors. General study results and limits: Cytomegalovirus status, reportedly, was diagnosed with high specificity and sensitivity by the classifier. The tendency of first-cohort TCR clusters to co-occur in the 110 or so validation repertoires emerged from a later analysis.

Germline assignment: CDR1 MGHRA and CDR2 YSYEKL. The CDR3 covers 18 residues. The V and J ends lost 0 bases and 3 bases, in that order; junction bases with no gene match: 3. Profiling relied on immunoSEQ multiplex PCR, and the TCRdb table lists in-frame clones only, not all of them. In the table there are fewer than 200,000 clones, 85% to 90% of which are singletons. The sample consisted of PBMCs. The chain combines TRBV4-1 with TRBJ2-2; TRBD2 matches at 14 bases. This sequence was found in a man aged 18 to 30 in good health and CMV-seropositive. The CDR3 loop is CASSQDAGLAGDTGELFF. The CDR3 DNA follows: TGCGCCAGCAGCCAAGATGCGGGACTAGCGGGAGACACCGGGGAGCTGTTTTTT.